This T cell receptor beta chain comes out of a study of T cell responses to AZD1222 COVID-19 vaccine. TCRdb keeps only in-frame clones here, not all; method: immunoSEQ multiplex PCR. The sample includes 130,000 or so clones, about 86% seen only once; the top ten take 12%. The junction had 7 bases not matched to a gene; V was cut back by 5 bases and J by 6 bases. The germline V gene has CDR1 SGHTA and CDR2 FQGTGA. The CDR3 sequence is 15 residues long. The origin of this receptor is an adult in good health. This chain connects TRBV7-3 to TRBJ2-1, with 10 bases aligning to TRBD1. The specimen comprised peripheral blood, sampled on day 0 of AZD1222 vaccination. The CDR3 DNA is TGTGCCAGCAGCCCTCGGGACAGGGGTTTCAATGAGCAGTTCTTC. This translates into CASSPRDRGFNEQFF. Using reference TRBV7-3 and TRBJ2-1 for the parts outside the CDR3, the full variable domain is GAGVSQTPSNKVTEKGKYVELRCDPISGHTALYWYRQSLGQGPEFLIYFQGTGAADDSGLPNDRFFAVRPEGSVSTLKIQRTERGDSAVYLCASSPRDRGFNEQFFGPGTRLTVL.